This T cell receptor beta chain was identified in a study of identical twins. TCRdb redid the calling of the 5' RACE reads with MiXCR, one entry per CDR3 protein. The data show about 700,000 distinct CDR3 sequences, 8.6% seen once. The CDR3 runs to 15 residues. CDR1 is SEHNR, CDR2 FQNEAQ, per germline (reference sequence). Study conclusions and caveats: Insertion counts were lower in abundant cord blood beta clonotypes, a trend that memory repertoires did not show.

To note about this clonotype: Its antigen is as yet unknown. A much bigger clone sits one base away, suggesting this may be a read error.

The same data also contributed to another study, on yellow fever vaccine responses in identical twins.

The clonotype comes from a woman younger than 35 in good health. The sequenced sample consisted of PBMCs. The chain carries TRBV7-9 and TRBJ2-2, with D hard to call. The CDR3 bases are TGTGCCAGCAGCCCCGTTCCCGCAAACACCTGGGAGCTGTTTTTT. Translating gives CASSPVPANTWELFF.